This record looks at one T cell receptor (beta chain) sequence and its context. This record comes from a study of identical twins. In TCRdb, the 5' RACE reads were re-called with MiXCR into one record per CDR3 protein. The sample records 550,000 to 700,000 distinct CDR3 sequences, 21% being singletons. V dropped 1 base and J dropped 1 base, with 10 bases sitting between them. The CDR3 extends over 15 amino acids. These data are also associated with another study on T cells expressing NK-cell markers.

Sequencing was carried out using PBMCs. This sequence was found in a woman under 30 in good health. The chain combines TRBV12-3 or TRBV12-4 with TRBJ1-1, with D maybe TRBD1 (5 bases). The CDR3 sequence: CASSLGGGKNTEAFF. The CDR3 coding sequence is TGTGCCAGCAGTTTAGGCGGGGGAAAGAACACTGAAGCTTTCTTT.